This entry is about one TCR beta chain. The target antigen is unknown. Researchers ran the PCR with 60 Vbeta and 13 Jbeta primers. Measured with immunoSEQ multiplex PCR; TCRdb has only the in-frame clones, and not every one. The sample has approximately 150,000 clones; approximately 79% are singletons. The CDR3 runs 15 residues. V gave up 0 bases and J gave up 4 bases, with 12 bases separating them. Germline CDR1 reads LGHNA; CDR2 reads YSLEER. The sample originates from a study of cytomegalovirus exposure and HLA in healthy donors. Participants comprised healthy donors of bone marrow. Study-wide findings and caveats: Trimming of TCR beta V- and J-genes showed a link, identified in a later analysis, to a missense DCLRE1C variant.

The origin of this receptor is a woman aged 30 to 39 in good health and CMV-seronegative. The V and J genes are TRBV4-3 and TRBJ1-2; D remains ambiguous. Sequenced: PBMCs. CDR3 DNA: TGCGCCAGCAGCCAAGACCGGTCGGAGTTCTATGGCTACACCTTC. It codes for CASSQDRSEFYGYTF.